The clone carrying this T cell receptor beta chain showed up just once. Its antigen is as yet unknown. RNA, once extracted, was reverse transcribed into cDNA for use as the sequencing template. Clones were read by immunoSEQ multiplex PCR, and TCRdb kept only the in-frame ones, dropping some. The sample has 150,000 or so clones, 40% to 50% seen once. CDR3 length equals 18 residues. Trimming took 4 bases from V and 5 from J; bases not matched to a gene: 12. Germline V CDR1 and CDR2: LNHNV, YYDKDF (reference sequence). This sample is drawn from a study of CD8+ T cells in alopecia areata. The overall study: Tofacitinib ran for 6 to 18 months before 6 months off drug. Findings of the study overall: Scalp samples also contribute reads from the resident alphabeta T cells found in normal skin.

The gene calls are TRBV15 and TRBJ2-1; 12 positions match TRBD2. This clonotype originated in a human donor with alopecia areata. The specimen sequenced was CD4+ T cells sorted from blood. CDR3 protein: CATSNWTSGILANNEQFF. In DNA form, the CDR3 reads TGTGCCACCAGCAATTGGACTAGCGGGATATTAGCGAACAATGAGCAGTTCTTC.